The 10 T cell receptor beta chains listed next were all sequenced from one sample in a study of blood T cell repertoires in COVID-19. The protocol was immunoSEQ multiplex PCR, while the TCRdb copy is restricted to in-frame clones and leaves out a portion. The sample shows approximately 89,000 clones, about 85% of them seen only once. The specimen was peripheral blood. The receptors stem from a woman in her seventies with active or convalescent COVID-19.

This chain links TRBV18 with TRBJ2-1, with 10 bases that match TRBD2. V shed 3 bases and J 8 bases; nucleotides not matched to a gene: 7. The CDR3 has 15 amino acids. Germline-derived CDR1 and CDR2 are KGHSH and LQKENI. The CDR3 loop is CASSPWLAGEYEQFF. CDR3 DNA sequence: TGTGCCAGCTCACCTTGGCTAGCGGGGGAGTATGAGCAGTTCTTC.

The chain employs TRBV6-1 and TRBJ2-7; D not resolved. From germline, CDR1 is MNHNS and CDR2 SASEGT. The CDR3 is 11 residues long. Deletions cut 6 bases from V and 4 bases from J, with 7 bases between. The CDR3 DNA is TGTGCCAGCAGCAGGTCGTACGAGCAGTACTTC. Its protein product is CASSRSYEQYF.

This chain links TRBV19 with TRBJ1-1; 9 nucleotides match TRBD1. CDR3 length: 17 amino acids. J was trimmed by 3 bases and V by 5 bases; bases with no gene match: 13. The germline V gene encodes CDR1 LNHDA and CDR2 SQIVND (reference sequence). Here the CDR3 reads CASSVPGTGKGDTEAFF. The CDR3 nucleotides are TGTGCCAGTAGTGTCCCCGGGACAGGGAAAGGAGACACTGAAGCTTTCTTT.

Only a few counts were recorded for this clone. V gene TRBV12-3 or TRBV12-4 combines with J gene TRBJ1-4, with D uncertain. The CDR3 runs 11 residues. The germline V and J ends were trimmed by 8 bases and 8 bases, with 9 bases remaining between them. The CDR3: CASGSGEKLFF. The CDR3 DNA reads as TGTGCCAGCGGCTCGGGGGAAAAACTGTTTTTT.

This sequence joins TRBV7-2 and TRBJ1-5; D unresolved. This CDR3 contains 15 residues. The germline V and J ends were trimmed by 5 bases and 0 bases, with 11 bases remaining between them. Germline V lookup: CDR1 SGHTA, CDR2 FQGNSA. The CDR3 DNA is TGTGCCAGCAGCGCCTCCACAGTTAGCAATCAGCCCCAGCATTTT. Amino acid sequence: CASSASTVSNQPQHF.

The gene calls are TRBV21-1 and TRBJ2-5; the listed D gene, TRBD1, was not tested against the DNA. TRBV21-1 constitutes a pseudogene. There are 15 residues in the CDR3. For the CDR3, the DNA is TGTGCCAGCAGACATCCAGGGGATGGAGGAGAGACCCAGTACTTC. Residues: CASRHPGDGGETQYF.

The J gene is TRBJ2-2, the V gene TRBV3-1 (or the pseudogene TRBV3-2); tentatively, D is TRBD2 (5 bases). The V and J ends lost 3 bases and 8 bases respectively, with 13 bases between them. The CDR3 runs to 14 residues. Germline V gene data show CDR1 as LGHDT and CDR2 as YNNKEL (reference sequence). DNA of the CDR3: TGTGCCAGCAGCCATTGGACTGTCCAAGGGGAGCTGTTTTTT. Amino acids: CASSHWTVQGELFF.

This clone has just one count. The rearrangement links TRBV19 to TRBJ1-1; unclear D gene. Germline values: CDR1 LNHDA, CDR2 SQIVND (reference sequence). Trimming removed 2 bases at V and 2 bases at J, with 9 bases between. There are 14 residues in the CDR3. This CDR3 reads CASSISYSNTEAFF. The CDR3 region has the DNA TGTGCCAGTAGTATATCCTACAGTAACACTGAAGCTTTCTTT.

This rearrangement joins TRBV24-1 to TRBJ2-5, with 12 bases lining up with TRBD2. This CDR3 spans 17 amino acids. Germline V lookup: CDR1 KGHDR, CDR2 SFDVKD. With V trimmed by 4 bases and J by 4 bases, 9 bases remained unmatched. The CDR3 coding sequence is TGTGCCACCAGTGACCCCGGACTAGCGGGGCAATCAGAGACCCAGTACTTC. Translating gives CATSDPGLAGQSETQYF.

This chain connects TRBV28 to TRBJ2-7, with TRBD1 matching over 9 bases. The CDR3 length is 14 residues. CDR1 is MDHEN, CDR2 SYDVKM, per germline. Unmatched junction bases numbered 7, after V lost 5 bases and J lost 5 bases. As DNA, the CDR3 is TGTGCCAGCAGTCTTGGACAGGGGAGACACGAGCAGTACTTC. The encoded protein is CASSLGQGRHEQYF.